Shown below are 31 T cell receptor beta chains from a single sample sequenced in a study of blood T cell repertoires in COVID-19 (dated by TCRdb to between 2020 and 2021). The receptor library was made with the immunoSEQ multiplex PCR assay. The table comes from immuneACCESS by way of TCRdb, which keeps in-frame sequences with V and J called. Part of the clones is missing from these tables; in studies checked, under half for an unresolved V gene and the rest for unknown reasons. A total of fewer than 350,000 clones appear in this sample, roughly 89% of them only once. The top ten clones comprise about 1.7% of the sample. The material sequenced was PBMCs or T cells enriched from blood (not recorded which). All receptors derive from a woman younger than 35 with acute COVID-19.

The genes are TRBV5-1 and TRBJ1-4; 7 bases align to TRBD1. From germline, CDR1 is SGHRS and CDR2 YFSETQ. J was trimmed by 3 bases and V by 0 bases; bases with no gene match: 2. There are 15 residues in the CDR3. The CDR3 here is CASSLVGTANEKLFF. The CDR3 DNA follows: TGCGCCAGCAGCTTGGTCGGGACAGCTAATGAAAAACTGTTTTTT.

CDR3 in DNA: TGTGCCAGCAGCTTAGACAGGGGGCGCCCCGGGGAGCTGTTTTTT. This codes for CASSLDRGRPGELFF. The chain joins TRBV7-8 to TRBJ2-2, with TRBD1 matching over 9 bases. Germline CDR1 reads SGHVS; CDR2 reads FQNEAQ. V was pared by 1 base and J by 6 bases, with 3 bases of the junction left unmatched. The CDR3 length is 15 residues. Drawing the rest from reference TRBV7-8 and TRBJ2-2, the complete variable domain is GAGVSQSPRYKVAKRGQDVALRCDPISGHVSLFWYQQALGQGPEFLTYFQNEAQLDKSGLPSDRFFAERPEGSVSTLKIQRTQQEDSAVYLCASSLDRGRPGELFFGEGSRLTVL.

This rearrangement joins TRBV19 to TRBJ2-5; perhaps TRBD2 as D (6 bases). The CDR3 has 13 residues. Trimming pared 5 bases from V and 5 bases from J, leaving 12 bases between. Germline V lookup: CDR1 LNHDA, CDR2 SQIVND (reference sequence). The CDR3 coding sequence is TGTGCCAGTAGTGGCCGGGAGAGGGAGACCCAGTACTTC. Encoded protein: CASSGRERETQYF.

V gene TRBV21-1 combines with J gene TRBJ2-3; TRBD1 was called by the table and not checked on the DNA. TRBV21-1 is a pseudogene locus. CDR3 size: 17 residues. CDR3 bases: TGTGCCAGCGTTCACAGGGGGCGGCCTACAAGCACAGATACGCAGTATTTT. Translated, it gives CASVHRGRPTSTDTQYF.

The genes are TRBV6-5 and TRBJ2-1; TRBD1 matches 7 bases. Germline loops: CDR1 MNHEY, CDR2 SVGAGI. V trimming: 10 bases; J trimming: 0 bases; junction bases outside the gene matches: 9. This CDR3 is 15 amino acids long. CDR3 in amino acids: CATTHGQASYNEQFF. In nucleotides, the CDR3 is TGTGCCACGACCCACGGACAGGCCTCCTACAATGAGCAGTTCTTC.

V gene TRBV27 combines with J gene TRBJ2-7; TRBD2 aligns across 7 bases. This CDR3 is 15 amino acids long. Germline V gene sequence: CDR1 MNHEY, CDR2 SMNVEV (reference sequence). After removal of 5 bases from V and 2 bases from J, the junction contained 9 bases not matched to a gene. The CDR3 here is CASSPTSSGAYEQYF. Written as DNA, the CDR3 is TGTGCCAGCAGTCCCACCTCTAGCGGAGCCTACGAGCAGTACTTC.

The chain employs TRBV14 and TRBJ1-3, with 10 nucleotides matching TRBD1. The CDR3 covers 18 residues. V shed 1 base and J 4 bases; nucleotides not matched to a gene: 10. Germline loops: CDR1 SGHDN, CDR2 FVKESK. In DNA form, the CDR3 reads TGTGCCAGCAGCCAAGGGTTCCCCGGACAGGGGGACGGAAACACCATATATTTT. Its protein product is CASSQGFPGQGDGNTIYF.

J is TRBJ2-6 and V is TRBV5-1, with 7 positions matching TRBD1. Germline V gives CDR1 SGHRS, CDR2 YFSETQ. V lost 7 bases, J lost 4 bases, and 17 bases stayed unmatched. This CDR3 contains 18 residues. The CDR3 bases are TGCGCCAGCTCGGGGTTGGGGACAGAGATATTCGGGGCCAACGTCCTGACTTTC. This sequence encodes CASSGLGTEIFGANVLTF. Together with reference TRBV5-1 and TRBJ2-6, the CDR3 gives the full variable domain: KAGVTQTPRYLIKTRGQQVTLSCSPISGHRSVSWYQQTPGQGLQFLFEYFSETQRNKGNFPGRFSGRQFSNSRSEMNVSTLELGDSALYLCASSGLGTEIFGANVLTFGAGSRLTVL.

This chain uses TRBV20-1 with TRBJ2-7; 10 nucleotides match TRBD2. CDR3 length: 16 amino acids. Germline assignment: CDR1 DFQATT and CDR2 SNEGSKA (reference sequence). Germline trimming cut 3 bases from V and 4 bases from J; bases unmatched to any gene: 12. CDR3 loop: CSASSLPSGRSYEQYF. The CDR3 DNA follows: TGCAGTGCTAGTTCGCTACCTAGCGGGAGATCTTACGAGCAGTACTTC.

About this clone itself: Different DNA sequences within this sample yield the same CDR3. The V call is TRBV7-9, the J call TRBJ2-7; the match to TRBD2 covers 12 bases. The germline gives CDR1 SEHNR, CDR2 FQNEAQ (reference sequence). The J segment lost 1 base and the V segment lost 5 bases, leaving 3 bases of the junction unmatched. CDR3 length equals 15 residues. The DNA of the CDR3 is TGTGCCAGCAGCCCGGGGACTAGCGGGTCCTACGAGCAGTACTTC. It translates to CASSPGTSGSYEQYF.

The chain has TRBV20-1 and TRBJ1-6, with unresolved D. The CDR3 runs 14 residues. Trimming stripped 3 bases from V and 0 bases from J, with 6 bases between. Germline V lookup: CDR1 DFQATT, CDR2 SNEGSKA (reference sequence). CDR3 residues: CSASPSSYNSPLHF. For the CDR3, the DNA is TGCAGTGCTAGTCCGAGCTCCTATAATTCACCCCTCCACTTT.

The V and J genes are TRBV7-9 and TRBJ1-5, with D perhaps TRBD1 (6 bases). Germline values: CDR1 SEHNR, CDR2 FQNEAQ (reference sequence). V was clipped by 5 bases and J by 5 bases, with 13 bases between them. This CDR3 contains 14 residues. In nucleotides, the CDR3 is TGTGCCAGCAGCCCACAGGGACCCGATCAGCCCCAGCATTTT. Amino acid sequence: CASSPQGPDQPQHF.

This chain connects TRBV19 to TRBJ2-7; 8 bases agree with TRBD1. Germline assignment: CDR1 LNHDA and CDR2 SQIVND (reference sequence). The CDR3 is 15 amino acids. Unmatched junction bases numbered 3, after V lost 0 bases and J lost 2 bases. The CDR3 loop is CASSIDRQGPYEQYF. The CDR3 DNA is TGTGCCAGTAGTATAGACCGACAGGGGCCCTACGAGCAGTACTTC.

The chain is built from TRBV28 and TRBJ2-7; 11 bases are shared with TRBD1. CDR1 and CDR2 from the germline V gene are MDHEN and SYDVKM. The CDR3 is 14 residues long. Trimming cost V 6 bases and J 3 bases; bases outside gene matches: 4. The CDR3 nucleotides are TGTGCCAGCAGGGACAGGGGGCCTCTCTACGAGCAGTACTTC. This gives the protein CASRDRGPLYEQYF.

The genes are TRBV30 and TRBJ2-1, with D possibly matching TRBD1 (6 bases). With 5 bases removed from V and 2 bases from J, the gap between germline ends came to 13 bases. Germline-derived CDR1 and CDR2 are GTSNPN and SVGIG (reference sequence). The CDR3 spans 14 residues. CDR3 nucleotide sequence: TGTGCCTGGTCCCAAGGGGGAGCCTACAATGAGCAGTTCTTC. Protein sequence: CAWSQGGAYNEQFF.

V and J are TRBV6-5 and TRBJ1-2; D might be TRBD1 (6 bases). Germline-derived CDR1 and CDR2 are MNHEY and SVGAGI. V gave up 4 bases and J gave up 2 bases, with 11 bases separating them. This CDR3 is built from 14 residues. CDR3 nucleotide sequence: TGTGCCAGCAGTTCCAACGGACAGAACTATGGCTACACCTTC. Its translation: CASSSNGQNYGYTF.

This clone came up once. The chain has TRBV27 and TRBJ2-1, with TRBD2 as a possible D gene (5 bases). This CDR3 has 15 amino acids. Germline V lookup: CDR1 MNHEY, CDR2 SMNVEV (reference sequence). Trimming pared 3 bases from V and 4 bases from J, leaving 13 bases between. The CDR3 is CASSFRREGYNEQFF. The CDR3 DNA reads TGTGCCAGCAGTTTCAGAAGAGAGGGATACAATGAGCAGTTCTTC.

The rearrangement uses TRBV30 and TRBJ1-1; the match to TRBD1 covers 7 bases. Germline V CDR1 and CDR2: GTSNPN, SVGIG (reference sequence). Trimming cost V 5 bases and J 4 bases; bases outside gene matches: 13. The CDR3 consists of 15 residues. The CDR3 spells CAWHPNAGGGTEAFF. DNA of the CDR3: TGTGCCTGGCACCCAAACGCAGGGGGTGGCACTGAAGCTTTCTTT. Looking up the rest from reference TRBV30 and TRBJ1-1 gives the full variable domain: SQTIHQWPATLVQPVGSPLSLECTVEGTSNPNLYWYRQAAGRGLQLLFYSVGIGQISSEVPQNLSASRPQDRQFILSSKKLLLSDSGFYLCAWHPNAGGGTEAFFGQGTRLTVV.

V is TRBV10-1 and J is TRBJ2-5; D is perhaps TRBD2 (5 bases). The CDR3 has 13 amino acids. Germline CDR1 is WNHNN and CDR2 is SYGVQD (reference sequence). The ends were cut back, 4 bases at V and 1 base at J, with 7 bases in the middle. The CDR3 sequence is CASSAGFQETQYF. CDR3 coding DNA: TGCGCCAGCAGTGCGGGGTTCCAAGAGACCCAGTACTTC.

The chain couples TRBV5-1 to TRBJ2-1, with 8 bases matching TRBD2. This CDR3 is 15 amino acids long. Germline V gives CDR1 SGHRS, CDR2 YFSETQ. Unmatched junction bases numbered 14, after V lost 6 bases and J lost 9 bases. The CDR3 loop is CASTLPGLGFGEQFF. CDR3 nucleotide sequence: TGCGCCAGCACCCTCCCGGGACTAGGTTTCGGTGAGCAGTTCTTC.

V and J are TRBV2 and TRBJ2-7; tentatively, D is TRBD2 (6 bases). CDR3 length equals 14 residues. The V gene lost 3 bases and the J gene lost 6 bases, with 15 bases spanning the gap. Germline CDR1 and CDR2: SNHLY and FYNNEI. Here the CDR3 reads CASSDWDSSGEQYF. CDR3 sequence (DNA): TGTGCCAGCAGTGATTGGGACTCCTCTGGCGAGCAGTACTTC.

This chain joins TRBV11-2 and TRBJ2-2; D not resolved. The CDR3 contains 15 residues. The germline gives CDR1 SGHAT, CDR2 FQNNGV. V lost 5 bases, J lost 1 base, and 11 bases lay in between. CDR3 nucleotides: TGTGCCAGCAGCAAAGAGGTCATGAACACCGGGGAGCTGTTTTTT. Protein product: CASSKEVMNTGELFF.

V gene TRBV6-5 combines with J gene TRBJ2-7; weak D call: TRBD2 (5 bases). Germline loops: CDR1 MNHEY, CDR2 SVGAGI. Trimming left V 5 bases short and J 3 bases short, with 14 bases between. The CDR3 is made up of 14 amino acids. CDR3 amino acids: CASSPRTGSYEQYF. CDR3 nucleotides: TGTGCCAGCAGTCCACGGACGGGGAGCTACGAGCAGTACTTC.

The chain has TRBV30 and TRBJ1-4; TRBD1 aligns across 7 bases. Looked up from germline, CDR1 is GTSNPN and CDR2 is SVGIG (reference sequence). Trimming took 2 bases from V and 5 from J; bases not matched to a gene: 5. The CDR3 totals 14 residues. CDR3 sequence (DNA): TGTGCCTGGAGTAGGGGACAGAAGAATGAAAAACTGTTTTTT. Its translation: CAWSRGQKNEKLFF.

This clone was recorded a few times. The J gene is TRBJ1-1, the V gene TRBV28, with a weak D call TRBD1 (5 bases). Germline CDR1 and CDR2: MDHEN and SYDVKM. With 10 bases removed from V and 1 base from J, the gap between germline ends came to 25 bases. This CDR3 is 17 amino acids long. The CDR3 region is CATRAGGVLRPNTEAFF. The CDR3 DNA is TGTGCCACCAGGGCGGGGGGGGTCCTTAGGCCGAACACTGAAGCTTTCTTT.

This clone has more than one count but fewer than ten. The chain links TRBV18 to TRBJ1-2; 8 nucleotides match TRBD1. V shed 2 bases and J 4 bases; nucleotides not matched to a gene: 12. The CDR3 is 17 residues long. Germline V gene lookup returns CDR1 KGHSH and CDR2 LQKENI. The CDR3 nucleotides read TGTGCCAGCTCACCAGGGGCAGGGGGCAGGTACGGCTATGGCTACACCTTC. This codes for CASSPGAGGRYGYGYTF. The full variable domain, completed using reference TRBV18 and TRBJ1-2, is NAGVMQNPRHLVRRRGQEARLRCSPMKGHSHVYWYRQLPEEGLKFMVYLQKENIIDESGMPKERFSAEFPKEGPSILRIQQVVRGDSAAYFCASSPGAGGRYGYGYTFGSGTRLTVV.

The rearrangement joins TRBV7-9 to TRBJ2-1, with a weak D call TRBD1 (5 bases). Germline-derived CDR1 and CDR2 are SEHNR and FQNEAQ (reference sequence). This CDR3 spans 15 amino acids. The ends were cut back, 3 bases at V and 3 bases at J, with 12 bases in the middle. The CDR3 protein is CASSLGEGVYNEQFF. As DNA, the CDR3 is TGTGCCAGCAGCTTGGGTGAAGGGGTCTACAATGAGCAGTTCTTC. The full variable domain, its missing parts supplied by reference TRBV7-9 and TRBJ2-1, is DTGVSQNPRHKITKRGQNVTFRCDPISEHNRLYWYRQTLGQGPEFLTYFQNEAQLEKSRLLSDRFSAERPKGSFSTLEIQRTEQGDSAMYLCASSLGEGVYNEQFFGPGTRLTVL.

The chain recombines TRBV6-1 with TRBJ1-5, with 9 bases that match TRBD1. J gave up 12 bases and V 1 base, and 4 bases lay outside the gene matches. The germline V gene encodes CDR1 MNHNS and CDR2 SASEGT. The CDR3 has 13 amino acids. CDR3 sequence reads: CASSEVDRGFQHF. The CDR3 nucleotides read TGTGCCAGCAGTGAAGTAGACAGGGGGTTCCAGCATTTT.

This CDR3 is CASRAGLAGSYNEQFF. The DNA for the CDR3 is TGTGCCAGCAGGGCGGGACTAGCGGGCTCCTACAATGAGCAGTTCTTC. This chain links TRBV28 with TRBJ2-1; 12 bases are shared with TRBD2. Germline V gene lookup returns CDR1 MDHEN and CDR2 SYDVKM. The CDR3 extends over 16 amino acids. V was pared by 6 bases and J by 0 bases, with 3 bases of the junction left unmatched.

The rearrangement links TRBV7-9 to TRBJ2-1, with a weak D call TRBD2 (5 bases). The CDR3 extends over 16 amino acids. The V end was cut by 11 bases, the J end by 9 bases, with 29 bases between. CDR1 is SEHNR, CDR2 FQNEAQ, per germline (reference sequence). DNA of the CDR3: TGTGCCCCCGGCGGAGACGGGGAGCCGATATTGAGTGAGCAGTTCTTC. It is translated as CAPGGDGEPILSEQFF. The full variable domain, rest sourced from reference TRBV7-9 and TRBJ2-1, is DTGVSQNPRHKITKRGQNVTFRCDPISEHNRLYWYRQTLGQGPEFLTYFQNEAQLEKSRLLSDRFSAERPKGSFSTLEIQRTEQGDSAMYLCAPGGDGEPILSEQFFGPGTRLTVL.

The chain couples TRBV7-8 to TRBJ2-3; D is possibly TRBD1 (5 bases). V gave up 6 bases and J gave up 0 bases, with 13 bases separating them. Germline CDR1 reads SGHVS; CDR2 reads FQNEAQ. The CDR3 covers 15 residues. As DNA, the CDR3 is TGTGCCAGCAGAGCCGACAGAGCTAGCACAGATACGCAGTATTTT. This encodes CASRADRASTDTQYF.